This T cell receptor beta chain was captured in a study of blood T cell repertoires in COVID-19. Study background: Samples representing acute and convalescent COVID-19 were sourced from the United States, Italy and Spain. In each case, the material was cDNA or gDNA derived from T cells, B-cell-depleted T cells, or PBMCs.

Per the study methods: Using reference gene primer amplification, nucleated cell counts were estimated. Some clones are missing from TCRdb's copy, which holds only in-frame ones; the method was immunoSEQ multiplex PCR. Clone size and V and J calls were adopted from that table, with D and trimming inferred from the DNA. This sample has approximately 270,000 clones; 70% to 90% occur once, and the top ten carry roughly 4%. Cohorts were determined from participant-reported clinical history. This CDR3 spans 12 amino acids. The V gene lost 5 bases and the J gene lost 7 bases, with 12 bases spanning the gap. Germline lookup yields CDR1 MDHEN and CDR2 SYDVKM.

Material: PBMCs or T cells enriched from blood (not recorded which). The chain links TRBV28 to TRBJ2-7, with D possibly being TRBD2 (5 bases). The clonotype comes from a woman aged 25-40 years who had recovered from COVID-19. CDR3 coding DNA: TGTGCCAGCAGTCCACGGGGTTGGGAGCAGTACTTC. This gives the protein CASSPRGWEQYF.